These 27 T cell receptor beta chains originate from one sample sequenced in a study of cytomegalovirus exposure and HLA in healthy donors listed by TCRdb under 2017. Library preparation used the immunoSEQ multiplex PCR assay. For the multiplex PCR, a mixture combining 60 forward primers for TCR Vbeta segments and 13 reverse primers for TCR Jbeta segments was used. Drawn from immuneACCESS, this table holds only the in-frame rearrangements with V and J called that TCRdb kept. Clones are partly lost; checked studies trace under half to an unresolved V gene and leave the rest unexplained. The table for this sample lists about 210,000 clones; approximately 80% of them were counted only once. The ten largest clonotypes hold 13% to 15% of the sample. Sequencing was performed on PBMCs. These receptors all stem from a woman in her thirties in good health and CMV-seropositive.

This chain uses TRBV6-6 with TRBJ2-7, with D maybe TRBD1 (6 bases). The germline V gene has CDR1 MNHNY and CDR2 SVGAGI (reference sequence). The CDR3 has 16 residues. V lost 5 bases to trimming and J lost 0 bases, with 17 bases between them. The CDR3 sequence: CASSVLGTPSSYEQYF. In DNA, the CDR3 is TGTGCCAGCAGTGTACTCGGGACACCCAGCTCCTACGAGCAGTACTTC.

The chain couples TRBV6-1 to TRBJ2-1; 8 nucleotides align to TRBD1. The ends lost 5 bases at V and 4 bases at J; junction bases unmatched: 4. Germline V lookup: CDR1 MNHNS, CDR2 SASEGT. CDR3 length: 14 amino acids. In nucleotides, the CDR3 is TGTGCCAGCAGTCCGGGACAGGATTACAATGAGCAGTTCTTC. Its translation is CASSPGQDYNEQFF.

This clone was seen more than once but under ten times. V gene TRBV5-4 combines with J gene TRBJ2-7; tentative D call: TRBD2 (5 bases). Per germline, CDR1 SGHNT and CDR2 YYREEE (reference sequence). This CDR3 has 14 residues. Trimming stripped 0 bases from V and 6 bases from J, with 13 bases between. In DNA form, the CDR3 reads TGTGCCAGCAGCTTGGCGGGGAACGAAGTCGAGCAGTACTTC. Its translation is CASSLAGNEVEQYF.

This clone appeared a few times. The chain's CDR3 is CASSLSSGISYNEQFF. In DNA, the CDR3 is TGTGCCAGCAGCTTATCTAGCGGGATCTCCTACAATGAGCAGTTCTTC. The chain uses TRBV7-2 and TRBJ2-1; TRBD2 matches at 9 bases. V lost 2 bases to trimming and J lost 0 bases; unmatched junction nucleotides: 2. Germline-derived CDR1 and CDR2 are SGHTA and FQGNSA. The CDR3 is 16 amino acids.

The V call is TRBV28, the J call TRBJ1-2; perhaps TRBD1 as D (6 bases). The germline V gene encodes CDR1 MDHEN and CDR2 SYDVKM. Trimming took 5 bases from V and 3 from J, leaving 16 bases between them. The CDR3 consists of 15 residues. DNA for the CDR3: TGTGCCAGCAGTCACAGGGACGGTTCTTACTATGGCTACACCTTC. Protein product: CASSHRDGSYYGYTF.

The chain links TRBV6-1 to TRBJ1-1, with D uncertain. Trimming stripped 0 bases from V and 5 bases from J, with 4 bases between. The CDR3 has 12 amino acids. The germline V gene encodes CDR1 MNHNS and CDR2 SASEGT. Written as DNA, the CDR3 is TGTGCCAGCAGTGAAGCGGCAACTGAAGCTTTCTTT. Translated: CASSEAATEAFF.

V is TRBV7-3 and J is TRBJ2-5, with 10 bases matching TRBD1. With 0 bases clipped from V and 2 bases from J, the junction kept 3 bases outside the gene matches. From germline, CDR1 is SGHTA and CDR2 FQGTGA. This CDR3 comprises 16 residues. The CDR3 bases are TGTGCCAGCAGCTTAACGGGACAGGGGCAGCAAGAGACCCAGTACTTC. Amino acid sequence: CASSLTGQGQQETQYF.

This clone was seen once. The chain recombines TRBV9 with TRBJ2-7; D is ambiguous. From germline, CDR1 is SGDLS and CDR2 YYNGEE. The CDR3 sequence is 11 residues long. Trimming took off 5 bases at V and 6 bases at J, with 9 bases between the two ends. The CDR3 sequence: CASREYTEQYF. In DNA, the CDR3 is TGTGCCAGCAGGGAGTACACCGAGCAGTACTTC.

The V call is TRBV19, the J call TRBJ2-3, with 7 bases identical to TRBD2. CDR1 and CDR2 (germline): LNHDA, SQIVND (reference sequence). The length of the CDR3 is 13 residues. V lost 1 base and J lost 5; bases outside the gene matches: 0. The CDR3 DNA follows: TGTGCCAGTAGTATAGCGGGAGGAGATACGCAGTATTTT. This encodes CASSIAGGDTQYF.

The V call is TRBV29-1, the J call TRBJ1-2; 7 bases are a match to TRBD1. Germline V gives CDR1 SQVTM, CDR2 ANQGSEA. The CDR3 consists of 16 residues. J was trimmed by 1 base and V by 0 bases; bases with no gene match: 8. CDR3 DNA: TGCAGCGTTGAAGATTCAGGACAGGCCCTTAACTATGGCTACACCTTC. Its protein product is CSVEDSGQALNYGYTF.

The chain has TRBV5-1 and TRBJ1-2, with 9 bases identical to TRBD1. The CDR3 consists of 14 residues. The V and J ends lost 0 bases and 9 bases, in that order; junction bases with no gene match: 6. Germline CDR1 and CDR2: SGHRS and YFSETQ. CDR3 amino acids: CASSLGGTGRRYTF. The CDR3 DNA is TGCGCCAGCAGCTTGGGAGGGACAGGGAGACGCTACACCTTC.

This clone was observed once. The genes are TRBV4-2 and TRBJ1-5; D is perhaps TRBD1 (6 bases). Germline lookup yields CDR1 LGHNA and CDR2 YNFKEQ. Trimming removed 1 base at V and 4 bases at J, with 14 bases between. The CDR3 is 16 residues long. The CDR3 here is CASSQVHGTGNQPQHF. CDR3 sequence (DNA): TGTGCCAGCAGCCAAGTCCATGGTACAGGGAATCAGCCCCAGCATTTT.

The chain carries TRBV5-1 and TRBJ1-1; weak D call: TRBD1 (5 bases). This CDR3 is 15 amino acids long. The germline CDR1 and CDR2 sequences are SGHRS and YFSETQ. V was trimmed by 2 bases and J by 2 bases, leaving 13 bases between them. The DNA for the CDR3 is TGCGCCAGCAGCTTTAATCAGGGAGGCAACACTGAAGCTTTCTTT. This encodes CASSFNQGGNTEAFF. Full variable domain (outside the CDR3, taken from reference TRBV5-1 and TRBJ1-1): KAGVTQTPRYLIKTRGQQVTLSCSPISGHRSVSWYQQTPGQGLQFLFEYFSETQRNKGNFPGRFSGRQFSNSRSEMNVSTLELGDSALYLCASSFNQGGNTEAFFGQGTRLTVV.

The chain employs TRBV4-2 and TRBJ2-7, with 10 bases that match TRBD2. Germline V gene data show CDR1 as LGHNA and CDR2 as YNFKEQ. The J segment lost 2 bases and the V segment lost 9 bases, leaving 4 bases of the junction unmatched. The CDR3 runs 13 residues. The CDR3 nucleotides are TGTGCCAGTAGTACTAGCGGGGCCTACGAGCAGTACTTC. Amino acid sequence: CASSTSGAYEQYF.

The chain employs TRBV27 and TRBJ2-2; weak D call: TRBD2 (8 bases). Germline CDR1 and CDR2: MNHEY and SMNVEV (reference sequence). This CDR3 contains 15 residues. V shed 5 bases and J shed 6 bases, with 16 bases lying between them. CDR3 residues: CASSPREGAPGELFF. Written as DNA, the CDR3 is TGTGCCAGCAGTCCCCGGGAGGGGGCTCCCGGGGAGCTGTTTTTT.

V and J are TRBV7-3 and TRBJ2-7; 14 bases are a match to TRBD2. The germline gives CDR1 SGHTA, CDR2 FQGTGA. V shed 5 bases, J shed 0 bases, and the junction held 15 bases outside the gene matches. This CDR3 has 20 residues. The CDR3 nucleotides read TGTGCCAGCAGCATTTTACCGGGACTAGCGGGAGTTCCCCTCTCCTACGAGCAGTACTTC. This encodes CASSILPGLAGVPLSYEQYF.

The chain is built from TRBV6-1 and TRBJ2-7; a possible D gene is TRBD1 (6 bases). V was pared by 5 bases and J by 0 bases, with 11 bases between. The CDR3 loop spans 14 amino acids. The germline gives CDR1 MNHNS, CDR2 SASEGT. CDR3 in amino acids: CASSSLTGSYEQYF. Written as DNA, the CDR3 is TGTGCCAGCAGTTCCTTGACAGGCTCCTACGAGCAGTACTTC.

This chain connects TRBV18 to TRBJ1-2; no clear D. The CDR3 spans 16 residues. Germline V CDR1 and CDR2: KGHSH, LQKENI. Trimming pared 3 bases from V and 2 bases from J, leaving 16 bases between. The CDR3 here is CASSPIGLSENYGYTF. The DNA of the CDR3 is TGTGCCAGCTCACCGATTGGTCTCTCCGAGAACTATGGCTACACCTTC.

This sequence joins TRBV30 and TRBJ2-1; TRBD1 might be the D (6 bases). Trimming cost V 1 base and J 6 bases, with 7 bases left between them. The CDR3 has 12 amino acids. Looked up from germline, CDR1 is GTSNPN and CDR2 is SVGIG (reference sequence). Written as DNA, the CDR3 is TGTGCCTGGAGTGGCAGGGGCAATGAGCAGTTCTTC. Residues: CAWSGRGNEQFF. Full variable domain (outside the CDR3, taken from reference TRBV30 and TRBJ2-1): SQTIHQWPATLVQPVGSPLSLECTVEGTSNPNLYWYRQAAGRGLQLLFYSVGIGQISSEVPQNLSASRPQDRQFILSSKKLLLSDSGFYLCAWSGRGNEQFFGPGTRLTVL.

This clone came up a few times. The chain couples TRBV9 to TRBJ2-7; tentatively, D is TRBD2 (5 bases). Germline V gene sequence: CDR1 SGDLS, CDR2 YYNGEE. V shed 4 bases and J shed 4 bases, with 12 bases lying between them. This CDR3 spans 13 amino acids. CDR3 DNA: TGTGCCAGCAGCCCGGGGAGCGTTTACGAGCAGTACTTC. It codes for CASSPGSVYEQYF.

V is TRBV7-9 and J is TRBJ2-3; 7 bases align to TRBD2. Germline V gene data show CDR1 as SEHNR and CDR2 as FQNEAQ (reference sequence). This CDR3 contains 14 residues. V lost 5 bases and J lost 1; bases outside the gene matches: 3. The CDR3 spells CASSPGGGTDTQYF. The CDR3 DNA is TGTGCCAGCAGCCCTGGGGGGGGCACAGATACGCAGTATTTT.

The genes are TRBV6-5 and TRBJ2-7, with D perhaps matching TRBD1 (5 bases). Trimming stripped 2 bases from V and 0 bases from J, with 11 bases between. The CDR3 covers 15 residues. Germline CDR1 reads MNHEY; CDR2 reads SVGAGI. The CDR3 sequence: CASSYTQGASYEQYF. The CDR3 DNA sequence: TGTGCCAGCAGTTACACGCAGGGTGCCTCCTACGAGCAGTACTTC.

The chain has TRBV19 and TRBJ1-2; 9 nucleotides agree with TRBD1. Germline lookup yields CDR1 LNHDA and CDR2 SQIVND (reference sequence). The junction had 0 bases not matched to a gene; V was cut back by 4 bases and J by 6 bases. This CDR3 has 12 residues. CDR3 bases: TGTGCCAGTAGTAGGGACAGGGATGGCTACACCTTC. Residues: CASSRDRDGYTF.

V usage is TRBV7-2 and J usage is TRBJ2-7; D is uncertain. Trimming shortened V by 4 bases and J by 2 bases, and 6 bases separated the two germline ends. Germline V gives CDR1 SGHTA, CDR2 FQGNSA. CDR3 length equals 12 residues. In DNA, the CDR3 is TGTGCCAGCAGCTCCGCGACCTACGAGCAGTACTTC. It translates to CASSSATYEQYF. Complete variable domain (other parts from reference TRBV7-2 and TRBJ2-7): GAGVSQSPSNKVTEKGKDVELRCDPISGHTALYWYRQSLGQGLEFLIYFQGNSAPDKSGLPSDRFSAERTGGSVSTLTIQRTQQEDSAVYLCASSSATYEQYFGPGTRLTVT.

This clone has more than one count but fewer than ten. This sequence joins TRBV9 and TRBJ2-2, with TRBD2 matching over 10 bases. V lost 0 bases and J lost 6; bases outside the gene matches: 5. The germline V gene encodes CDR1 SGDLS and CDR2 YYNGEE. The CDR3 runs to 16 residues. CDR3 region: CASSVASGSLAGELFF. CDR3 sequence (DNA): TGTGCCAGCAGCGTAGCTAGCGGGAGTCTCGCCGGGGAGCTGTTTTTT.

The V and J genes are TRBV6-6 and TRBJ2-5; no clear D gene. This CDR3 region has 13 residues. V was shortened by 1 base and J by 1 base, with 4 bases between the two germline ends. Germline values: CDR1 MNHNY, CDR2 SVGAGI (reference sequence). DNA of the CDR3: TGTGCCAGCAGTTACTACAGCCAAGAGACCCAGTACTTC. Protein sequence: CASSYYSQETQYF.

CDR3 bases: TGTGCCAGCAGCTGGAGGACAGGGGGGAAGACTGAAGCTTTCTTT. Its protein is CASSWRTGGKTEAFF. This chain links TRBV13 with TRBJ1-1, with 10 bases identical to TRBD1. This CDR3 spans 15 amino acids. Looked up from germline, CDR1 is PRHDT and CDR2 is FYEKMQ (reference sequence). V gave up 4 bases and J gave up 5 bases; unmatched junction bases: 7.